The 14 T cell receptor beta chains presented below share a single source sample, sequenced in a study of T cells in localized non-small cell lung cancer. This table comes from immunoSEQ multiplex PCR, and its TCRdb copy is limited to in-frame clones, with some not included. The data hold roughly 48,000 clones, with about 80% observed a single time. The source material was peripheral blood, sampled before any cancer treatment. Receptors originate from a man aged 35-69 years with stage I squamous cell lung carcinoma.

The rearrangement links TRBV7-8 to TRBJ2-7; D ambiguous. CDR1 and CDR2 from the germline V gene are SGHVS and FQNEAQ. This CDR3 comprises 13 residues. V gave up 3 bases and J gave up 5 bases, with 11 bases separating them. CDR3 amino acids: CASSFVNRDEQYF. DNA of the CDR3: TGTGCCAGCAGCTTTGTGAATCGGGACGAGCAGTACTTC.

This sequence joins TRBV10-3 and TRBJ2-5; no reliable D call. CDR1 and CDR2 from the germline V gene are ENHRY and SYGVKD. Between the trimmed V and J ends, which lost 0 bases and 4 bases, there was a span of 15 bases. This CDR3 has 16 residues. The CDR3, as DNA: TGTGCCATCAGTGAGTCGACTCCGGGTACTTCAGAGACCCAGTACTTC. It yields the protein CAISESTPGTSETQYF.

The gene calls are TRBV4-2 and TRBJ2-7; possible D gene TRBD2, 7 bases. The germline V and J ends were trimmed by 3 bases and 2 bases, with 11 bases remaining between them. CDR1 LGHNA and CDR2 YNFKEQ come from the germline V gene. This CDR3 has 14 amino acids. The CDR3 here is CASSQGGATYEQYF. The CDR3 DNA sequence: TGTGCCAGCAGCCAGGGGGGGGCCACCTACGAGCAGTACTTC.

The chain carries TRBV6-5 and TRBJ1-2, with a weak D call TRBD1 (6 bases). The CDR3 consists of 13 residues. V lost 8 bases, J lost 2 bases, and 12 bases lay in between. Germline V gene lookup returns CDR1 MNHEY and CDR2 SVGAGI. As DNA, the CDR3 is TGTGCCAGCTCATTCACAGGGAACTATGGCTACACCTTC. This codes for CASSFTGNYGYTF.

This rearrangement joins TRBV5-4 to TRBJ2-5; the D gene is possibly TRBD1 (7 bases). The CDR3 length is 15 residues. Deletions cut 1 base from V and 5 bases from J, with 15 bases between. Germline V gives CDR1 SGHNT, CDR2 YYREEE (reference sequence). CDR3 residues: CASSLRTGGIETQYF. Written as DNA, the CDR3 is TGTGCCAGCAGCTTGCGGACAGGCGGGATTGAGACCCAGTACTTC.

The V call is TRBV5-1, the J call TRBJ2-1, with D hard to call. The length of the CDR3 is 13 residues. CDR1 and CDR2 from the germline V gene are SGHRS and YFSETQ. V was trimmed by 2 bases and J by 2 bases, leaving 5 bases between them. The CDR3 region has the DNA TGCGCCAGCAGCTTTCCTCCCTACAATGAGCAGTTCTTC. Translated: CASSFPPYNEQFF.

This clone was picked up a small number of times. The CDR3 protein is CSVLGLSNTEAFF. The CDR3 DNA is TGCAGCGTTCTCGGCCTCTCGAACACTGAAGCTTTCTTT. This rearrangement joins TRBV29-1 to TRBJ1-1; D not certain. This CDR3 is 13 amino acids long. CDR1 is SQVTM, CDR2 ANQGSEA, per germline. Trimming took 5 bases from V and 1 from J, leaving 11 bases between them.

V and J are TRBV19 and TRBJ1-2, with TRBD1 as a possible D gene (5 bases). Trimming stripped 10 bases from V and 6 bases from J, with 24 bases between. CDR1 is LNHDA and CDR2 is SQIVND in the germline V gene (reference sequence). This CDR3 comprises 15 residues. The CDR3 DNA is TGTGCCATCGCACAGGTCGGGGGGACGATCGATGGCTACACCTTC. It is translated as CAIAQVGGTIDGYTF.

J is TRBJ2-3 and V is TRBV5-4; unclear D gene. V lost 3 bases and J lost 6, with 14 bases in between. The CDR3 sequence is 14 residues long. The germline CDR1 and CDR2 sequences are SGHNT and YYREEE (reference sequence). CDR3 amino acids: CASSSAGRVDTQYF. CDR3 bases: TGTGCCAGCAGCTCAGCCGGACGGGTGGATACGCAGTATTTT.

The chain links TRBV19 to TRBJ1-5, with D unclear. This CDR3 contains 13 residues. V was cut by 2 bases and J by 7 bases, with 9 bases left in between. Per the germline V gene, CDR1 is LNHDA and CDR2 is SQIVND (reference sequence). The CDR3 is CASSIRFNQPQHF. The CDR3 DNA reads as TGTGCCAGTAGTATAAGGTTCAACCAGCCCCAGCATTTT.

The chain combines TRBV11-2 with TRBJ1-4; 8 bases map to TRBD1. Trimming removed 1 base from V and 5 bases from J; junction bases left unmatched: 6. Germline CDR1 and CDR2: SGHAT and FQNNGV. There are 16 residues in the CDR3. In DNA form, the CDR3 reads TGTGCCAGCAGCTTAGCCGTGGGACAGGAAAATGAAAAACTGTTTTTT. Encoded protein: CASSLAVGQENEKLFF.

V is TRBV28 and J is TRBJ2-1; 9 positions match TRBD2. CDR3 length: 14 amino acids. Germline V gene lookup returns CDR1 MDHEN and CDR2 SYDVKM. Germline trimming cut 4 bases from V and 10 bases from J; bases unmatched to any gene: 8. Written as DNA, the CDR3 is TGTGCCAGCAGTTCGGCGGGGGGGCCTTGGGAGCAGTTCTTC. Translating it yields CASSSAGGPWEQFF.

V is TRBV7-9 and J is TRBJ1-6; TRBD1 aligns across 9 bases. This CDR3 region has 14 residues. Germline lookup yields CDR1 SEHNR and CDR2 FQNEAQ (reference sequence). V lost 6 bases to trimming and J lost 9 bases; unmatched junction nucleotides: 6. CDR3 DNA: TGTGCCAGCAGGTCCGGGACAGGGTTTTCACCCCTCCACTTT. Amino acid sequence: CASRSGTGFSPLHF.

The chain joins TRBV2 to TRBJ2-1; tentatively, D is TRBD1 (6 bases). Germline V gives CDR1 SNHLY, CDR2 FYNNEI. The CDR3 contains 14 residues. Trimming cost V 1 base and J 8 bases, with 12 bases left between them. CDR3: CASSEVAGVDEQFF. The CDR3 nucleotides read TGTGCCAGCAGTGAAGTCGCAGGGGTGGATGAGCAGTTCTTC.